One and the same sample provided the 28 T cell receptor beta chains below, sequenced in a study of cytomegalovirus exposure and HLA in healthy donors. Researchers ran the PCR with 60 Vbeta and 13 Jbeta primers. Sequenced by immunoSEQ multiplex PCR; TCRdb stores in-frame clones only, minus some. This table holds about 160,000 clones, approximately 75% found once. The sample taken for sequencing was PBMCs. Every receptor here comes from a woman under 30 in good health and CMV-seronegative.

CDR3 sequence (DNA): TGTGCCAGCAGCTCCCAATGGGGAGACAGGGAGCAGTTCTTC. It yields the protein CASSSQWGDREQFF. This sequence joins TRBV11-3 and TRBJ2-1, with D maybe TRBD1 (6 bases). CDR1 and CDR2 (germline): SGHNT, YENEEA. V was cut by 4 bases and J by 10 bases, with 17 bases left in between. This CDR3 has 14 residues.

Here the CDR3 reads CASSPPPLGQGTQYF. CDR3 DNA sequence: TGTGCCAGCTCACCCCCACCACTGGGTCAGGGTACGCAGTATTTT. This chain connects TRBV18 to TRBJ2-3; possible D gene TRBD1, 5 bases. Germline loops: CDR1 KGHSH, CDR2 LQKENI. This CDR3 comprises 15 residues. V lost 3 bases, J lost 8 bases, and 18 bases lay in between.

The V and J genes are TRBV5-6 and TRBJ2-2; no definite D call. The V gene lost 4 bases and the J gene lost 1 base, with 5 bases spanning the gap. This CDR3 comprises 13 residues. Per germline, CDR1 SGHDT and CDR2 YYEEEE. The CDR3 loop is CASSPENTGELFF. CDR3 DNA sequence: TGTGCCAGCAGCCCAGAGAACACCGGGGAGCTGTTTTTT.

The CDR3 region is CASSVDQGEQPQHF. As DNA, the CDR3 is TGTGCCAGCAGCGTAGATCAGGGTGAACAGCCCCAGCATTTT. The genes are TRBV9 and TRBJ1-5; D perhaps matches TRBD1 (5 bases). The CDR3 is 14 residues long. CDR1 is SGDLS, CDR2 YYNGEE, per germline. The V end lost 0 bases, the J end lost 7 bases, and 11 bases lay between the germline ends.

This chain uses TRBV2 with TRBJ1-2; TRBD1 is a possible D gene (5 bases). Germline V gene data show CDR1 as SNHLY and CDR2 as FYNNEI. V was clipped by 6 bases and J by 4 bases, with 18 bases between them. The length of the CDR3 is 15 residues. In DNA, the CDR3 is TGTGCCAGCAGCCCAACCCTAGACAGACTCTATGGCTACACCTTC. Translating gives CASSPTLDRLYGYTF. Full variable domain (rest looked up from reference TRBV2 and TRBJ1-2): EPEVTQTPSHQVTQMGQEVILRCVPISNHLYFYWYRQILGQKVEFLVSFYNNEISEKSEIFDDQFSVERPDGSNFTLKIRSTKLEDSAMYFCASSPTLDRLYGYTFGSGTRLTVV.

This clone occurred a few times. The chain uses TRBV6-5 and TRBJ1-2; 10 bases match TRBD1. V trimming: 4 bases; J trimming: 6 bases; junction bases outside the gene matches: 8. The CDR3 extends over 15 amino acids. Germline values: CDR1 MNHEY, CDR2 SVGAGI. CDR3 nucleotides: TGTGCCAGCAGTTCGACACCGGGACAGGGGAATGGCTACACCTTC. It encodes CASSSTPGQGNGYTF.

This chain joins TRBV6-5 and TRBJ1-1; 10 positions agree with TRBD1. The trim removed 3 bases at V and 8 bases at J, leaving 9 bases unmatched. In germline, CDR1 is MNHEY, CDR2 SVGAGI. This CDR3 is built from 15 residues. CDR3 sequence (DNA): TGTGCCAGCAGTTATCGACAGGGGGCCCTAGGAGAAGCTTTCTTT. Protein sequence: CASSYRQGALGEAFF.

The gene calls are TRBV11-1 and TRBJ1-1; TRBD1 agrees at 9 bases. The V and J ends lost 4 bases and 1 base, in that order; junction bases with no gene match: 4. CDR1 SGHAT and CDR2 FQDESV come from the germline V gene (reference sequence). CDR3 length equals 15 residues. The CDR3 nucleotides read TGTGCCAGCAGCTCCCGACAGGGGGAGAACACTGAAGCTTTCTTT. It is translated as CASSSRQGENTEAFF.

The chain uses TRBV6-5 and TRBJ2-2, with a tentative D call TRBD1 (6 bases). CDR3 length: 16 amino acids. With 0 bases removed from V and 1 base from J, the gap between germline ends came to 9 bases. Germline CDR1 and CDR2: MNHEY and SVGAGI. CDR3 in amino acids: CASSYSPGVNTGELFF. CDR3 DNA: TGTGCCAGCAGTTACTCGCCAGGGGTGAACACCGGGGAGCTGTTTTTT.

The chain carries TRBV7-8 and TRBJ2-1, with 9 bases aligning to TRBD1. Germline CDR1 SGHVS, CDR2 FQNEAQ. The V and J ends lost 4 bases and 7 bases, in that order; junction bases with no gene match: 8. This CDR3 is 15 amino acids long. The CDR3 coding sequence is TGTGCCAGCAGCTCAACGGGACAGGGCGCTAATGAGCAGTTCTTC. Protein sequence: CASSSTGQGANEQFF.

CDR3 in DNA: TGCAGCACCGAACCGGAGAGCTTAGATACGCAGTATTTT. It is translated as CSTEPESLDTQYF. The V call is TRBV29-1, the J call TRBJ2-3; D unclear. V lost 8 bases to trimming and J lost 5 bases, with 17 bases between them. Germline V gene data show CDR1 as SQVTM and CDR2 as ANQGSEA. CDR3 length: 13 residues.

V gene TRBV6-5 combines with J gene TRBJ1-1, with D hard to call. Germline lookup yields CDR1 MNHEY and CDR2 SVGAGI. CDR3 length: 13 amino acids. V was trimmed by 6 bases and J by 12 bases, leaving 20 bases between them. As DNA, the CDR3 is TGTGCCAGCAGCCGTACCAGGCTATCACGGACTTTCTTT. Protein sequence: CASSRTRLSRTFF.

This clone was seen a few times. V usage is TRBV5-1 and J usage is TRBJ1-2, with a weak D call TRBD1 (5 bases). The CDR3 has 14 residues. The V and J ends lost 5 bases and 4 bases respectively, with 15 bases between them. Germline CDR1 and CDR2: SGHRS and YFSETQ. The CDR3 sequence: CASSSGGATYGYTF. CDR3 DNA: TGCGCCAGCAGTTCAGGAGGGGCAACCTATGGCTACACCTTC.

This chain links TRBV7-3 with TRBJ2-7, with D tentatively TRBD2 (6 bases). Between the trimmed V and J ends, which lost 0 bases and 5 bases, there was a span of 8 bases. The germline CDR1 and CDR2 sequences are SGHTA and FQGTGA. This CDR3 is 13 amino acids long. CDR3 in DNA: TGTGCCAGCAGCTTAACGGCGGGAAACGAGCAGTACTTC. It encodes CASSLTAGNEQYF.

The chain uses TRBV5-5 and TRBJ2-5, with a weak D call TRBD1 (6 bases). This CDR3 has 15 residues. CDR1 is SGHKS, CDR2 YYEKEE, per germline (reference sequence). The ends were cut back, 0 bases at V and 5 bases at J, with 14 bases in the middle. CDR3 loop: CASSLVTGLGETQYF. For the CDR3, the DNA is TGTGCCAGCAGCTTGGTCACAGGGCTGGGGGAGACCCAGTACTTC.

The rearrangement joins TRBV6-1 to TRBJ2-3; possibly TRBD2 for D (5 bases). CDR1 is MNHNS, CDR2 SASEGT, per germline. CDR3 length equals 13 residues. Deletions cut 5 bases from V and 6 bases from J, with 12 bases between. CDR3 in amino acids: CASSPRLQDTQYF. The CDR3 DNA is TGTGCCAGCAGTCCCCGACTACAGGATACGCAGTATTTT.

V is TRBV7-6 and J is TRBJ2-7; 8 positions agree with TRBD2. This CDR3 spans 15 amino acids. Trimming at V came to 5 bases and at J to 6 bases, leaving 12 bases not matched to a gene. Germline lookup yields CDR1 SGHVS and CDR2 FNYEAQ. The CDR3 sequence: CASSPREAGATEQYF. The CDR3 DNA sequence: TGTGCCAGCAGCCCCCGGGAAGCGGGAGCTACCGAGCAGTACTTC.

The CDR3 nucleotides are TGTGCCAGCAGCTTAGCTGGGGGGGCACAAGAGACCCAGTACTTC. Residues: CASSLAGGAQETQYF. The chain couples TRBV7-9 to TRBJ2-5; D possibly corresponds to TRBD2 (7 bases). The CDR3 contains 15 residues. Germline-derived CDR1 and CDR2 are SEHNR and FQNEAQ (reference sequence). V was clipped by 0 bases and J by 2 bases, with 10 bases between them.

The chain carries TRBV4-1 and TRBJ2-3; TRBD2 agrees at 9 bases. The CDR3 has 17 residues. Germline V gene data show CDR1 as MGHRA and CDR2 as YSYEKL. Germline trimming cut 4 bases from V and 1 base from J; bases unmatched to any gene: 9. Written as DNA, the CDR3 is TGCGCCAGCAGCCTGACATTGACTAGCGGTGGCACAGATACGCAGTATTTT. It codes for CASSLTLTSGGTDTQYF.

CDR3: CASSMDRGSTDTQYF. CDR3 bases: TGTGCCAGTAGTATGGACCGGGGTAGCACAGATACGCAGTATTTT. The rearrangement links TRBV19 to TRBJ2-3, with D tentatively TRBD2 (5 bases). Trimming took 3 bases from V and 0 from J, leaving 10 bases between them. The CDR3 contains 15 residues. The germline V gene has CDR1 LNHDA and CDR2 SQIVND (reference sequence).

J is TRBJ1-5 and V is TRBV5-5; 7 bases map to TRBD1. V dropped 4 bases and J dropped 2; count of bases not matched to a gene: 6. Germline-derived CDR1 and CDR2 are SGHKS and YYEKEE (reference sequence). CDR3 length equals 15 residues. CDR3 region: CASSHSGQGNQPQHF. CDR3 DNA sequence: TGTGCCAGCAGCCACTCCGGACAGGGCAATCAGCCCCAGCATTTT.

The CDR3 here is CASSPRQGRDIQYF. The DNA of the CDR3 is TGCGCCAGCAGTCCCCGACAGGGGAGAGACATTCAGTACTTC. The J gene is TRBJ2-4, the V gene TRBV23-1; 8 bases line up with TRBD1. TRBV23-1 qualifies as an ORF whose function is uncertain. The J segment lost 8 bases and the V segment lost 4 bases, leaving 7 bases of the junction unmatched. This CDR3 has 14 amino acids.

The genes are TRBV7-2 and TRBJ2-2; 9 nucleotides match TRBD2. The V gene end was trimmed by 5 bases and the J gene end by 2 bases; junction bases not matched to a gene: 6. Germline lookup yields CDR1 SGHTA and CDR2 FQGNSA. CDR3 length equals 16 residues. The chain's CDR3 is CASSPGGRANTGELFF. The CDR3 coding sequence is TGTGCCAGCAGCCCCGGCGGGAGGGCCAACACCGGGGAGCTGTTTTTT.

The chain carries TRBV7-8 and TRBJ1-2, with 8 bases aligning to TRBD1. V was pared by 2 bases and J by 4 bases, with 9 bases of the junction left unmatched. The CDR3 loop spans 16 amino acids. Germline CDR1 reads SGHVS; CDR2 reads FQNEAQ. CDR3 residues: CASSLNTQGASYGYTF. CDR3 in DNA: TGTGCCAGCAGCTTAAATACCCAGGGGGCCAGCTATGGCTACACCTTC. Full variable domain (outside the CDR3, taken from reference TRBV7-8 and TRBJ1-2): GAGVSQSPRYKVAKRGQDVALRCDPISGHVSLFWYQQALGQGPEFLTYFQNEAQLDKSGLPSDRFFAERPEGSVSTLKIQRTQQEDSAVYLCASSLNTQGASYGYTFGSGTRLTVV.

This CDR3 is CASSPWTGRNTEAFF. The CDR3 DNA is TGTGCCAGCAGCCCCTGGACAGGCCGGAACACTGAAGCTTTCTTT. The J gene is TRBJ1-1, the V gene TRBV7-8; 7 nucleotides align to TRBD1. Trimming removed 5 bases from V and 1 base from J; junction bases left unmatched: 7. CDR3 length: 15 residues. The germline CDR1 and CDR2 sequences are SGHVS and FQNEAQ. The full variable domain, rest sourced from reference TRBV7-8 and TRBJ1-1, is GAGVSQSPRYKVAKRGQDVALRCDPISGHVSLFWYQQALGQGPEFLTYFQNEAQLDKSGLPSDRFFAERPEGSVSTLKIQRTQQEDSAVYLCASSPWTGRNTEAFFGQGTRLTVV.

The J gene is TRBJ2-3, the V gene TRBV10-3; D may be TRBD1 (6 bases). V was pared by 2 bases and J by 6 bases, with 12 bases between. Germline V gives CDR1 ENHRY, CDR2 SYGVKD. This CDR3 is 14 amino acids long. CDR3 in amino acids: CAISERQGKDTQYF. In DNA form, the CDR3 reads TGTGCCATCAGTGAGCGGCAGGGGAAGGATACGCAGTATTTT.

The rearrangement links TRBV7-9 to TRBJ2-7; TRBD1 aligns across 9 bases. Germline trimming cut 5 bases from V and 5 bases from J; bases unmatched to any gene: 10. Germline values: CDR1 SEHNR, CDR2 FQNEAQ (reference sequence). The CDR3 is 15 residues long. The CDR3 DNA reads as TGTGCCAGCAGCCTAACCGGGACAGGGACCCACGAGCAGTACTTC. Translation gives CASSLTGTGTHEQYF.

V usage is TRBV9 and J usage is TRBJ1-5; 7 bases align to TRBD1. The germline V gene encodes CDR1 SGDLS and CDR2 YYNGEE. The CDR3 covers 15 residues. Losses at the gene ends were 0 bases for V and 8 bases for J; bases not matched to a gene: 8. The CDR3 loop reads CASSVGQGNGEPQHF. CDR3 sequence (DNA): TGTGCCAGCAGCGTAGGACAGGGAAATGGTGAGCCCCAGCATTTT.